This paragraph reports one TCR beta chain. The antigen remains undetermined. The data derive from a study of T cells in localized non-small cell lung cancer. General study findings and limits: Only one tumor region was sequenced, so heterogeneity remains possible.

Clones were read by immunoSEQ multiplex PCR, and TCRdb kept only the in-frame ones, dropping some. The data contain 4,200 or so clones, approximately 24% of them singletons. Trimming took 1 base from V and 8 from J, leaving 15 bases between them. CDR1 and CDR2 (germline): SGHNT, YENEEA. CDR3 size: 15 residues. This TCR came from a male donor aged 60 or over with stage I lung adenocarcinoma. This chain joins TRBV11-3 and TRBJ2-1; D gene ambiguous. Sequencing was performed on lung tumor tissue, taken before any cancer treatment. CDR3: CASSLGVRSGDEQFF. Written as DNA, the CDR3 is TGTGCCAGCAGCTTAGGAGTCCGGAGTGGCGATGAGCAGTTCTTC.